The clone carrying this T cell receptor beta chain was detected ten times or more. Its specificity is not known. The data belong to a study of T cells in Graves' hyperthyroidism and ophthalmopathy. General study points: A model of 13 V-J features distinguished ophthalmopathy from stable hyperthyroidism.

Diagnostic decisions used clinical symptoms, serum thyroxine and TRAb, thyroid ultrasound and orbital computed tomography. Researchers took RNA transcripts and amplified the TCR beta CDR3 regions from them. TCR CDR3 underwent first-round RT-PCR with the HTBI primer set. TCRdb redid the calling of the multiplex PCR reads with MiXCR, one entry per CDR3 protein. Here the sample spans roughly 740,000 distinct CDR3 sequences, around 17% being singletons. Trimming cost V 5 bases and J 3 bases, with 9 bases left between them. The CDR3 contains 12 residues. Per the germline V gene, CDR1 is DFQATT and CDR2 is SNEGSKA (reference sequence).

This clonotype originated in a man aged 18 to 29 with Graves' hyperthyroidism. The sequenced sample was blood. The rearrangement uses TRBV20-1 and TRBJ2-3, with D unresolved. CDR3 in amino acids: CSAVAGTDTQYF. CDR3 bases: TGCAGTGCTGTAGCTGGAACAGATACGCAGTATTTT.